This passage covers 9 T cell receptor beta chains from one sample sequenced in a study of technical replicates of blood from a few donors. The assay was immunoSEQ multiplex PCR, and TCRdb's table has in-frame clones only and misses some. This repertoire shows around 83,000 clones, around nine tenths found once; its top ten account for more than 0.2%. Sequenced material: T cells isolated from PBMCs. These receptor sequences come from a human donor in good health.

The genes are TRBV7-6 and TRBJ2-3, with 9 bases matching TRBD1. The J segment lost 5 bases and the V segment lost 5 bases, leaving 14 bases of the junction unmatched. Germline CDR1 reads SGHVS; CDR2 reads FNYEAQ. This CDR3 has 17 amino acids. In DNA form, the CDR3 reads TGTGCCAGCAGCCCGCGACTCCGGGACAGGGTACTAGATACGCAGTATTTT. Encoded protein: CASSPRLRDRVLDTQYF.

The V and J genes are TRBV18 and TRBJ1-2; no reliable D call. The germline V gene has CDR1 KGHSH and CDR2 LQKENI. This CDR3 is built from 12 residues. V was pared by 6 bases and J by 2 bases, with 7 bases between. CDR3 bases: TGTGCCAGCTCTGGAGGGAACTATGGCTACACCTTC. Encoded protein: CASSGGNYGYTF.

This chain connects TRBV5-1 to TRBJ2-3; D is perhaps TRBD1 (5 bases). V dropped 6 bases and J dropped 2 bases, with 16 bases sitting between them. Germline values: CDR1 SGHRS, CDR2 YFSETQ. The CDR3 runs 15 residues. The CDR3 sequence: CASKNQGSNTDTQYF. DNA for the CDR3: TGCGCCAGCAAAAATCAGGGTTCCAACACAGATACGCAGTATTTT.

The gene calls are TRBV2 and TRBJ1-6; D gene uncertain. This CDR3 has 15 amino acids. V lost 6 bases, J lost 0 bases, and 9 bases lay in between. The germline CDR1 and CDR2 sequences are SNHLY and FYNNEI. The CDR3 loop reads CASSGGSSYNSPLHF. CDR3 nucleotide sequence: TGTGCCAGCAGCGGCGGTAGCTCCTATAATTCACCCCTCCACTTT.

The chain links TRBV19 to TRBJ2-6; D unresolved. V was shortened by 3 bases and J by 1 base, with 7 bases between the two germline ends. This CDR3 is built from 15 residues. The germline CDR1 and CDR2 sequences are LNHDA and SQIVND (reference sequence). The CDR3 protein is CASSIRASGANVLTF. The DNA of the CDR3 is TGTGCCAGTAGTATCCGTGCGTCTGGGGCCAACGTCCTGACTTTC.

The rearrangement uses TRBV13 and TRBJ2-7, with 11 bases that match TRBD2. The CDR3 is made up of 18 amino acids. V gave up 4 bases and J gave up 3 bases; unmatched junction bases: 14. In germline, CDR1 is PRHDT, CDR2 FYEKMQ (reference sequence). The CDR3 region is CASSSSGASGGLYYEQYF. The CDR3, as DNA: TGTGCCAGCAGCTCCTCGGGCGCTAGCGGGGGGCTCTACTACGAGCAGTACTTC.

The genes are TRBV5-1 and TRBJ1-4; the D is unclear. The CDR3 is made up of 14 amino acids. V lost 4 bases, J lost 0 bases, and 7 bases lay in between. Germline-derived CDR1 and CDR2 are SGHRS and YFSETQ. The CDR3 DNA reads TGCGCCAGCAGCCGCCGGGCAACTAATGAAAAACTGTTTTTT. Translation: CASSRRATNEKLFF.

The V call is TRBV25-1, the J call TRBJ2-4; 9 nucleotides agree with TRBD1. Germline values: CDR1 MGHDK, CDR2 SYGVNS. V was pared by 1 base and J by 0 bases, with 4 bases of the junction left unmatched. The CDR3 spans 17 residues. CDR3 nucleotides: TGTGCCAGCAGTGAATCGACAGGGGGGATAGCCAAAAACATTCAGTACTTC. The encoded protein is CASSESTGGIAKNIQYF.

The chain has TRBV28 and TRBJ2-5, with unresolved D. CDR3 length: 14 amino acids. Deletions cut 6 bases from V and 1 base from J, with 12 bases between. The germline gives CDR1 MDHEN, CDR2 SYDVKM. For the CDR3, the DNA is TGTGCCAGCAGCCTGAACTATTTCCAAGAGACCCAGTACTTC. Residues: CASSLNYFQETQYF.